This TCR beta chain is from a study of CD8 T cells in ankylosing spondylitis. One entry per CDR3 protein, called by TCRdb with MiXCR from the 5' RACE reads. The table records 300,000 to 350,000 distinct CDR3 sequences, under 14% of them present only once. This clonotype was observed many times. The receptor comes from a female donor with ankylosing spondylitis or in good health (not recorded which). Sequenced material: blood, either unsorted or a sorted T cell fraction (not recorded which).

The chain's CDR3 is CASSYREGYEQYF. The CDR3 DNA reads TGTGCCAGCAGTTACCGGGAGGGCTACGAGCAGTACTTC. This chain uses TRBV6-5 with TRBJ2-7, with 8 bases aligning to TRBD2. The CDR3 sequence is 13 residues long. Germline CDR1 and CDR2: MNHEY and SVGAGI. With 2 bases clipped from V and 3 bases from J, the junction kept 0 bases outside the gene matches.